This TCR beta chain appears in the sequencing data of a study of blood T cell repertoires in COVID-19 (dated by TCRdb to the early 2020s). About the study as a whole: Samples from collaborators originated in the United States, Italy and Spain and spanned both the acute and convalescent phases of COVID-19. The prospective study material was composed of cDNA or gDNA derived from T cells, B-cell-depleted T cells, or PBMCs. The repertoires were released in a freely available public database intended as a resource for research on the immune response to SARS-CoV-2. Subjects who had been exposed to COVID-19, were actively infected with it, or had recovered from it provided the deeply sampled blood TCRbeta repertoires that made up the dataset. Samples were obtained from the ongoing ImmuneRACE study (first 160 participants) and from 1,000 to 1,500 subjects provided by 6 global collaborators. The sample metadata nearly always contained a de-identified subject ID, COVID-19 status, age in years and sex. Where available, HLA class I and class II types were obtained from metadata supplied by the sample provider rather than from assay-based typing.

On this clone: Its recognized antigen is unknown. One base away there is no much larger clone; base qualities are not given.

General findings and caveats noted by the study authors: How much clinical and demographic metadata was included differed by source and by participant, and the metadata was provided uncurated.

V is shortened by 2 bases, J by 1 base, and the region joining them spans 12 bases. According to the germline V gene, CDR1 reads SGHRS and CDR2 reads YFSETQ. The CDR3 goes from the cysteine to the phenylalanine over 15 residues. The DNA shown is the 45-base CDR3, in frame from base 1. TCRbeta CDR3 regions were amplified from genomic DNA by means of the immunoSEQ Assay, a bias-controlled multiplex PCR. The published analysis was carried out like this. The number of nucleated cells in each sample was estimated by amplification of reference gene primers within the assay. Sequence reads were collapsed and filtered to measure the absolute abundance of every unique TCRbeta CDR3 rearrangement. For each sample, productive Simpson clonality was calculated by taking the square root of Simpson's diversity index across productive rearrangements. Held by TCRdb, this immuneACCESS table contains in-frame sequences only and omits some clones. Under half of the omission traces to an unresolved V gene where checked; the cause of the rest is unknown. V and J calls and clone size are as listed in that table; D and trimming were resolved from the DNA. The sample table records 400,000 or so clones; around 90% of these occur just once. The ten largest clones represent approximately 0.92% of the sample.

At one collaborating source in Seattle, patients were enrolled during active infection and were followed longitudinally through the course of disease. Whole blood was collected in K2EDTA tubes by collaborating institutions according to the institutions' own protocols. Collaborator samples were shipped for TCRbeta analysis as frozen whole blood, isolated PBMCs, or DNA extracted from either sample type. The chain joins TRBV5-1 to TRBJ1-1, with the D gene uncertain. This receptor was obtained from a man aged 18 to 30 with COVID-19, enrolled during active disease. Sequenced material: peripheral blood. This receptor has the CDR3 CASSFLGGGNTEAFF. The DNA is as follows: TGCGCCAGCAGCTTTTTAGGAGGTGGGAACACTGAAGCTTTCTTT.